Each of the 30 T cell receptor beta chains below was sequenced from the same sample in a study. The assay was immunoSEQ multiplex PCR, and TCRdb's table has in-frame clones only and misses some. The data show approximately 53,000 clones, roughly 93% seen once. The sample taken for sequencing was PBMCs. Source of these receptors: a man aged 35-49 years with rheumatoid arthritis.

The CDR3 here is CATSDFDGSTDTQYF. CDR3 coding DNA: TGTGCCACCAGTGATTTCGACGGATCCACAGATACGCAGTATTTT. This chain joins TRBV24-1 and TRBJ2-3; D gene ambiguous. Trimming took off 1 base at V and 2 bases at J, with 9 bases between the two ends. The CDR3 runs 15 residues. Germline-derived CDR1 and CDR2 are KGHDR and SFDVKD.

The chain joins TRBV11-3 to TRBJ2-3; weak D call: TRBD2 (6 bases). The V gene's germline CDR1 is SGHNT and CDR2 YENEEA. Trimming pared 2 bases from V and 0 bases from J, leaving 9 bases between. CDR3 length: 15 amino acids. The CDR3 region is CASSLRSGSTDTQYF. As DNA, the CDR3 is TGTGCCAGCAGCTTACGGAGCGGGAGCACAGATACGCAGTATTTT.

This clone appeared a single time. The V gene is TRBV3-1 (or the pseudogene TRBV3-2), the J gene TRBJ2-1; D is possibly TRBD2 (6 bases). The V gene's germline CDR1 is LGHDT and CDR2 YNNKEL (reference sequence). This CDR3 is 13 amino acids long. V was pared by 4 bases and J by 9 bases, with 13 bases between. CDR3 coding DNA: TGTGCCAGCAGCCTCCGCCAGGGACTTGAGCAGTTCTTC. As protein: CASSLRQGLEQFF.

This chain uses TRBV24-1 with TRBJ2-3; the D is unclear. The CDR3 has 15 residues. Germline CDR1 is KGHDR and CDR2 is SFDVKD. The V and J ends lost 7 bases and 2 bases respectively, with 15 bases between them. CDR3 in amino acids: CATSMKGRATDTQYF. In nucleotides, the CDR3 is TGTGCCACCAGCATGAAGGGCCGTGCCACAGATACGCAGTATTTT.

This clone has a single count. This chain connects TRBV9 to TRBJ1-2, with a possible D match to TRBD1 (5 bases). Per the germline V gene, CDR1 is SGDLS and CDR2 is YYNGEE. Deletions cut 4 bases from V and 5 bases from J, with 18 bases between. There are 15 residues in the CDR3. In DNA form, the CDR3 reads TGTGCCAGCAGCCCCGTGGTAGGGGCCTTATATGGCTACACCTTC. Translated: CASSPVVGALYGYTF.

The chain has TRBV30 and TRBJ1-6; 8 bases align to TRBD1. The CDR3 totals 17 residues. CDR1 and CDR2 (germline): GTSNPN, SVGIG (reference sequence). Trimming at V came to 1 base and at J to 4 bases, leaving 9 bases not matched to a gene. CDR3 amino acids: CAWSGRDRKNYNSPLHF. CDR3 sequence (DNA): TGTGCCTGGAGTGGGAGGGACAGGAAAAATTATAATTCACCCCTCCACTTT.

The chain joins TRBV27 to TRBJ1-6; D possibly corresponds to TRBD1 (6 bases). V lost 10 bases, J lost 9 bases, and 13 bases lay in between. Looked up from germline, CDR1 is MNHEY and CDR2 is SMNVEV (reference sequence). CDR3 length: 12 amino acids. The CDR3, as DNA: TGTGCCACCAGAAGGGGGACTTCACCCCTCCACTTT. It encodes CATRRGTSPLHF.

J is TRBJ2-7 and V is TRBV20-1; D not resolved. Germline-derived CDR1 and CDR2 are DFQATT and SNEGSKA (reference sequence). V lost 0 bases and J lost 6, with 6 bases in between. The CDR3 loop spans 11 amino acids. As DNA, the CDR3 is TGCAGTGCTAGAGACACTCTCGAGCAGTACTTC. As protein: CSARDTLEQYF.

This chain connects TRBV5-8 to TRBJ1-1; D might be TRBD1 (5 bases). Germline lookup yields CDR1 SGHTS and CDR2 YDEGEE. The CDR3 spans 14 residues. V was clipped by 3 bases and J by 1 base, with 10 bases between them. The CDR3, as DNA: TGTGCCAGCAGCTGGATACAGGCGAACACTGAAGCTTTCTTT. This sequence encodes CASSWIQANTEAFF.

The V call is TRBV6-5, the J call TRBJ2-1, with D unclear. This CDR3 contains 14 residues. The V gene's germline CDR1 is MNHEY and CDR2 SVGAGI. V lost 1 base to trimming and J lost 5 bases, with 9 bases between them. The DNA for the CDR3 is TGTGCCAGCAGTTACTATGGTAGCAACAATGAGCAGTTCTTC. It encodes CASSYYGSNNEQFF.

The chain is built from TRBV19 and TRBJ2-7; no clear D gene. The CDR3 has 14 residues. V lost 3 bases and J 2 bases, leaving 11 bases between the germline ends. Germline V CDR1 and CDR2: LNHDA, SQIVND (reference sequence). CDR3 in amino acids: CASSISFQAYEQYF. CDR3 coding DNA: TGTGCCAGTAGTATTAGTTTTCAAGCCTACGAGCAGTACTTC.

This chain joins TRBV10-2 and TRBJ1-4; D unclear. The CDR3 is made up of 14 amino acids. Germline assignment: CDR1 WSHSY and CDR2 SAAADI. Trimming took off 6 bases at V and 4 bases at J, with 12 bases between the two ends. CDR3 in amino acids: CASSSGRLNEKLFF. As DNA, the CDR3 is TGCGCCAGCAGCTCCGGTAGGCTTAATGAAAAACTGTTTTTT.

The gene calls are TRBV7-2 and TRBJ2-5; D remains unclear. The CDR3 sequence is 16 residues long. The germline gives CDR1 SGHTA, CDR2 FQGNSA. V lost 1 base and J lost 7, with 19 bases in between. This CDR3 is CASSLEGIQSKGTQYF. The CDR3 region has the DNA TGTGCCAGCAGCTTAGAGGGAATCCAAAGCAAAGGGACCCAGTACTTC.

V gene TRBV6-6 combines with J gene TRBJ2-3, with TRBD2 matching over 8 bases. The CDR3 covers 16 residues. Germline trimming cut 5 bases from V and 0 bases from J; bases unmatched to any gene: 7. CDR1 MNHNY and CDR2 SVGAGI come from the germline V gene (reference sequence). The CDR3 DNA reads TGTGCCAGCAGTGGAGTACTAGCGGCTAGCACAGATACGCAGTATTTT. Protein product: CASSGVLAASTDTQYF.

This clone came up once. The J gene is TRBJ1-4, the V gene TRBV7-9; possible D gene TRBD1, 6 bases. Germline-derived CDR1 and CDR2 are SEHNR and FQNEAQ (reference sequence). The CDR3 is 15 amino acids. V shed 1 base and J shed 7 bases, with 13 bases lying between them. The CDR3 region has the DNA TGTGCCAGCAGCTTAGGGACAGTTCAGGGTGAAAAACTGTTTTTT. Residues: CASSLGTVQGEKLFF.

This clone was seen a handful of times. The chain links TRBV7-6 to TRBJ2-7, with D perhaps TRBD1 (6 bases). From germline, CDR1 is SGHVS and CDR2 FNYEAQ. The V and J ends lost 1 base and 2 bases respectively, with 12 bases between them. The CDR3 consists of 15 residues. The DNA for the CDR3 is TGTGCCAGCAGCTTAGGCTCAGGGGCCACCTACGAGCAGTACTTC. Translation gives CASSLGSGATYEQYF.

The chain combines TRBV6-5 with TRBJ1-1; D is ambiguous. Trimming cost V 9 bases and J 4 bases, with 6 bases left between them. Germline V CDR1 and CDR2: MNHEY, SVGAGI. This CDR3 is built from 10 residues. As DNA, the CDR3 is TGTGCCAGGTGGGGCACTGAAGCTTTCTTT. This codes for CARWGTEAFF.

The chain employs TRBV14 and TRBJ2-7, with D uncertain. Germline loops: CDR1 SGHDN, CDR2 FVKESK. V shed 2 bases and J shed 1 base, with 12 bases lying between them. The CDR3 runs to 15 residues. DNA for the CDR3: TGTGCCAGCAGCCAAAAACACTTTCCGTCCTACGAGCAGTACTTC. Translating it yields CASSQKHFPSYEQYF.

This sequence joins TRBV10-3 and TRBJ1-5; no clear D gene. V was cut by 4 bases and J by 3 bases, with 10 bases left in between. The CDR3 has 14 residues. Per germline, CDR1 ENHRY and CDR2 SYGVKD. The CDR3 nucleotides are TGTGCCATCAGTGTTAGTGGGGACAATCAGCCCCAGCATTTT. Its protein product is CAISVSGDNQPQHF.

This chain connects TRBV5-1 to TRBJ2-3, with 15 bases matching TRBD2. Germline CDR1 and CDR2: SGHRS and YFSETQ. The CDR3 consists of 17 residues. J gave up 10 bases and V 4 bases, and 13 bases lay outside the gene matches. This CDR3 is CASSPTGLAGGLGAQYF. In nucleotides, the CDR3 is TGCGCCAGCAGCCCGACCGGACTAGCGGGGGGGCTTGGTGCGCAGTATTTT.

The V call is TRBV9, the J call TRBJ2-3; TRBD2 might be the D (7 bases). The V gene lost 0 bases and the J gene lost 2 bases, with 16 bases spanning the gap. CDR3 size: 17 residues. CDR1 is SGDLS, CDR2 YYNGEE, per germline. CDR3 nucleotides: TGTGCCAGCAGCGTAGTTGAAGGGGGGGCTTTCACAGATACGCAGTATTTT. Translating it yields CASSVVEGGAFTDTQYF.

The CDR3 DNA reads TGTGCCAGTAGTATGTTCAGCTCCTATAATTCACCCCTCCACTTT. It translates to CASSMFSSYNSPLHF. The chain recombines TRBV19 with TRBJ1-6; D call uncertain. This CDR3 comprises 15 residues. Germline values: CDR1 LNHDA, CDR2 SQIVND (reference sequence). Trimming cost V 3 bases and J 0 bases, with 6 bases left between them.

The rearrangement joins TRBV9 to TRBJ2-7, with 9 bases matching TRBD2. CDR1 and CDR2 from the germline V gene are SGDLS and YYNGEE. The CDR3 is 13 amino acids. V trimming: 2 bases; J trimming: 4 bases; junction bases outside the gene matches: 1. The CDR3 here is CASSVSGGYEQYF. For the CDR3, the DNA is TGTGCCAGCAGCGTTAGCGGGGGTTACGAGCAGTACTTC.

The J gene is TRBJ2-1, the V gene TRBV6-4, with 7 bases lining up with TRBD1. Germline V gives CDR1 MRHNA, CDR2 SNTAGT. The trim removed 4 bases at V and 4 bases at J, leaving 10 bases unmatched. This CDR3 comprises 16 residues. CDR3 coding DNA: TGTGCCAGCAGTGCCTCGACCGGGACAGCTTACAATGAGCAGTTCTTC. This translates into CASSASTGTAYNEQFF.

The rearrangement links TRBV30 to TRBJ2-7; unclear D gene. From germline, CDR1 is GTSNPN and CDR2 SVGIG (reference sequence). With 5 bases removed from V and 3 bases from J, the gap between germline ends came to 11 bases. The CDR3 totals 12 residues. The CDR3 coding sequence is TGTGCCTGGCGCGGAGAGTTCTACGAGCAGTACTTC. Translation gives CAWRGEFYEQYF.

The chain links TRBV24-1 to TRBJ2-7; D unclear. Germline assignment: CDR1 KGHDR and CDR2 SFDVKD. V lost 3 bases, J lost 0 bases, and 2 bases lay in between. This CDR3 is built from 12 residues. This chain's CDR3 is CATSDDSYEQYF. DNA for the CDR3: TGTGCCACCAGTGATGACTCCTACGAGCAGTACTTC.

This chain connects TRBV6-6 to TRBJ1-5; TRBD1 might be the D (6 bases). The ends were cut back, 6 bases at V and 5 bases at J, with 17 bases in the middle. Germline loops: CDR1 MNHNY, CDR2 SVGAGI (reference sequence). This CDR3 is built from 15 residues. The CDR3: CASRIQGRWDQPQHF. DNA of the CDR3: TGTGCCAGCAGGATACAGGGTCGGTGGGATCAGCCCCAGCATTTT.

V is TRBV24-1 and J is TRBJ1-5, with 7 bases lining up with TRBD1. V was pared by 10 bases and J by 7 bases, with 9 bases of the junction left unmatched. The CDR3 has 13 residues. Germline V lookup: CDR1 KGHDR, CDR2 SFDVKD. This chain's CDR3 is CATQTGMGQPQHF. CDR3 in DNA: TGTGCCACACAGACAGGGATGGGACAGCCCCAGCATTTT.

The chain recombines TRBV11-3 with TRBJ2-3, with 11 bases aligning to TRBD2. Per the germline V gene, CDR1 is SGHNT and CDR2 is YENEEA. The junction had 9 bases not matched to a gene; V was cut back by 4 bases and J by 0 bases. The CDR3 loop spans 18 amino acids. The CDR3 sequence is CASSSSGLAGGSTDTQYF. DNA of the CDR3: TGTGCCAGCAGCTCCTCTGGGCTAGCGGGGGGTAGCACAGATACGCAGTATTTT. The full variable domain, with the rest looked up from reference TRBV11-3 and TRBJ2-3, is EAGVVQSPRYKIIEKKQPVAFWCNPISGHNTLYWYLQNLGQGPELLIRYENEEAVDDSQLPKDRFSAERLKGVDSTLKIQPAELGDSAVYLCASSSSGLAGGSTDTQYFGPGTRLTVL.

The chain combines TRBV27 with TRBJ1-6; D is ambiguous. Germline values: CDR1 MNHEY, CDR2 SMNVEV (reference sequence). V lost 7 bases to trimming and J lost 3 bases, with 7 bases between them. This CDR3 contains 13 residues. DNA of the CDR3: TGTGCCAGCAAAGCAGGCTATAATTCACCCCTCCACTTT. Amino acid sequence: CASKAGYNSPLHF.